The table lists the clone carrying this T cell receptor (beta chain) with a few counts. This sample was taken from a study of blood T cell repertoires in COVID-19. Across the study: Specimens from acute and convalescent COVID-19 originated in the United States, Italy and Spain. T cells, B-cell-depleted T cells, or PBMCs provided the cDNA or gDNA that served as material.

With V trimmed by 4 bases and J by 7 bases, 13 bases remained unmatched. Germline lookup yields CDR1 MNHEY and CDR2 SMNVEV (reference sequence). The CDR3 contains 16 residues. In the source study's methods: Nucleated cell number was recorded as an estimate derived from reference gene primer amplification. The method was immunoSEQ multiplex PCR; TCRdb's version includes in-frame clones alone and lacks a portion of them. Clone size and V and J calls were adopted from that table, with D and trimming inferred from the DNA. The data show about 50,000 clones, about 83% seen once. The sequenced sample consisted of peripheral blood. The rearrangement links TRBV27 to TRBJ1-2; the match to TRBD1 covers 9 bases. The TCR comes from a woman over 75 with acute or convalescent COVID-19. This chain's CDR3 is CASSSTRTGDIGGYTF. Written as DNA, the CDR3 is TGTGCCAGCAGTTCAACGCGGACAGGGGACATAGGTGGCTACACCTTC.